The source of this T cell receptor beta chain is a study of blood T cell repertoires in COVID-19. Germline V gene sequence: CDR1 SGHRS, CDR2 YFSETQ. Germline trimming cut 4 bases from V and 5 bases from J; bases unmatched to any gene: 9. This CDR3 spans 15 amino acids. Profiling relied on immunoSEQ multiplex PCR, and the TCRdb table lists in-frame clones only, not all of them. The sample includes just over 150,000 clones, around four fifths seen only once; the top ten take 20% to 25%. This clonotype was sampled from an elderly woman with acute or convalescent COVID-19. Material: peripheral blood. The V call is TRBV5-1, the J call TRBJ2-1; 7 positions match TRBD2. The CDR3 here is CASSPSSGPNNEQFF. In DNA, the CDR3 is TGCGCCAGCAGCCCCTCTAGCGGCCCCAACAATGAGCAGTTCTTC.